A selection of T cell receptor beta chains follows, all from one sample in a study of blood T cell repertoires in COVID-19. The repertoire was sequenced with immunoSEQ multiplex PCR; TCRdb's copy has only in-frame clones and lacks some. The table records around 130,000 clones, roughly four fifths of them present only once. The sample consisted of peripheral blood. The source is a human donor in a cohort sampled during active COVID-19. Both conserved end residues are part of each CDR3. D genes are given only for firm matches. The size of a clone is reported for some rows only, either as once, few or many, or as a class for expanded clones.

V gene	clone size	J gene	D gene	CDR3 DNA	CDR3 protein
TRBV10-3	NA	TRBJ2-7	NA	TGTGCCATCAGTGAGTCGGCTGGCTACGAGCAGTACTTC	CAISESAGYEQYF
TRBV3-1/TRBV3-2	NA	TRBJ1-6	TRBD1	TGTGCCAGCAGCCCAAGGACAGGGTATAATTCACCCCTCCACTTT	CASSPRTGYNSPLHF
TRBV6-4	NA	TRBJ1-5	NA	TGTGCCAGCAGTGAGGCGGGGGGCAATCAGCCCCAGCATTTT	CASSEAGGNQPQHF
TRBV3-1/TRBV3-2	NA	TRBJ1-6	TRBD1	TGTGCCAGCAGCCCCGGACAGGATTATAATTCACCCCTCCACTTT	CASSPGQDYNSPLHF
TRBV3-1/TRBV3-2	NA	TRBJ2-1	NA	TGTGCCAGCAGCCAAGTCCAGAAGCAGTTCTTC	CASSQVQKQFF
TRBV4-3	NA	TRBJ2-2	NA	TGCGCCAGCAGCCAAGACAGGGGCAAAACCGGGGAGCTGTTTTTT	CASSQDRGKTGELFF
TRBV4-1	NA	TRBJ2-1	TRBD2	TGCGCCAGCAGCCAAGCCAGCGGGGCCAGAAATGAGCAGTTCTTC	CASSQASGARNEQFF
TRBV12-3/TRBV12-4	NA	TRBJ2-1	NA	TGTGCCAGCAGTTTTTATAATGAGCAGTTCTTC	CASSFYNEQFF
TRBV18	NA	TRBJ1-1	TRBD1	TGTGCCAGCTCACCACCGGGCCGACAGGGTTCCACTGAAGCTTTCTTT	CASSPPGRQGSTEAFF
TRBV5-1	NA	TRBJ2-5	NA	TGCGCCAGCACACCCACGCCAGGGCCTCAAGAGACCCAGTACTTC	CASTPTPGPQETQYF
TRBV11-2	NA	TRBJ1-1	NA	TGTGCCAGCAGCTTCAGGGACATACAGAGAGCTGAAGCTTTCTTT	CASSFRDIQRAEAFF
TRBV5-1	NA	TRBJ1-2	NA	TGCGCCAGCAGCTTGGATGGGGTCGGAGGCTATGGCTACACCTTC	CASSLDGVGGYGYTF
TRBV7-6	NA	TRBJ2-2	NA	TGTGCCAGCAGCCCGGGACAAGGGCTTAACACCGGGGAGCTGTTTTTT	CASSPGQGLNTGELFF
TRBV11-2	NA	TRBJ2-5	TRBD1	TGTGCCAGCAGCACTACAGGGGGATACTGGGAGACCCAGTACTTC	CASSTTGGYWETQYF
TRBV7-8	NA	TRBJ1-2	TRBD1	TGTGCCAGCAGCCGCCGGGACAGGGCCCATGGCTACACCTTC	CASSRRDRAHGYTF
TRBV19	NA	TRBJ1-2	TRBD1	TGTGCCAGTAGTCTCCGGGACAGGGGCTACACCTTC	CASSLRDRGYTF
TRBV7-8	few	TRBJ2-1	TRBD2	TGTGCCAGCAGCTTAAGACAATCTGGGACTAGCGGGGGGACAAGCTCCTACAATGAGCAGTTCTTC	CASSLRQSGTSGGTSSYNEQFF
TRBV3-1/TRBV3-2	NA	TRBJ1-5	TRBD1	TGTGCCAGCAGCCAAGATTCGGGGACAGGGAGGAAGAACAATCAGCCCCAGCATTTT	CASSQDSGTGRKNNQPQHF
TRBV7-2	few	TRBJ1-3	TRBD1	TGTGCCAGCAGGTCCGACAGGGCTGGAAACACCATATATTTT	CASRSDRAGNTIYF
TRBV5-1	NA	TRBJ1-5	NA	TGCGCCAGCAGCCCTTCAGTAAATCAGCCCCAGCATTTT	CASSPSVNQPQHF
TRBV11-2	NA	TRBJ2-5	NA	TGTGCCAGCAGCTTAGATAACCAAGAGACCCAGTACTTC	CASSLDNQETQYF
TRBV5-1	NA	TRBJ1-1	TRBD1	TGCGCCAGCAGCTTCGGGGACAGGGGAGTGGTGAACACTGAAGCTTTCTTT	CASSFGDRGVVNTEAFF
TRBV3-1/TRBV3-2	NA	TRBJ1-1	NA	TGTGCCAGCAGCCCACCCTTGGTGAGAGGGAACACTGAAGCTTTCTTT	CASSPPLVRGNTEAFF
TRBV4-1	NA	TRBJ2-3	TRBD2	TGCGCCAGCAGCCAAGAGCCGGGGACTAGCCGCACAGATACGCAGTATTTT	CASSQEPGTSRTDTQYF
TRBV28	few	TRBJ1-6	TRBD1	TGTGCCAGCAGTTTCACTGGGACAGATAGCGGATTGCGGTTAATTGTTTATAATTCACCCCTCCACTTT	CASSFTGTDSGLRLIVYNSPLHF
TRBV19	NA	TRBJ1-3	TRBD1	TGTGCCAGTATACCGCTCTCTGGACAGGGAGACTCTGGAAACACCATATATTTT	CASIPLSGQGDSGNTIYF
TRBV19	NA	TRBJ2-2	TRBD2	TGTGCCAGTAGTGATAGTATAGCCCTAGCGGGAGGGCGAAACACCGGGGAGCTGTTTTTT	CASSDSIALAGGRNTGELFF
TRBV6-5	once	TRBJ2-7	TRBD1	TGTGCCAGCAGGCCGTCTGGGACAGACCTTTACGAGCAGTACTTC	CASRPSGTDLYEQYF
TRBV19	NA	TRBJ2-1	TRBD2	TGTGCCAGTAGTATCGGGACTAGCGGGGGGGTTTACAATGAGCAGTTCTTC	CASSIGTSGGVYNEQFF
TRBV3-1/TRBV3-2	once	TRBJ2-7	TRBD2	TGTGCCAGCAGCCCCGCTCTGGGCGGGGGGGCCTACGAGCAGTACTTC	CASSPALGGGAYEQYF
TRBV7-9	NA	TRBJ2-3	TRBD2	TGTGCCAGCAGCTTATTCAAGGCTAGCGGGGGGGCGACAGATACGCAGTATTTT	CASSLFKASGGATDTQYF
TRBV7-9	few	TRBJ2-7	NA	TGTGCCAGCAGCGGGGGCAGGGACTACGAGCAGTACTTC	CASSGGRDYEQYF
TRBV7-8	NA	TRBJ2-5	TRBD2	TGTGCCAGCAGCCCGGGACTATTTAGCGAGACCCAGTACTTC	CASSPGLFSETQYF
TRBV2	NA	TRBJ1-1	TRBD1	TGTGCCAGCGGAGGGACAGGGAACACTGAAGCTTTCTTT	CASGGTGNTEAFF
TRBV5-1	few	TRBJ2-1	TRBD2	TGCGCCAGCAGCTTGGCCGGGGGGACCCCATCCTACAATGAGCAGTTCTTC	CASSLAGGTPSYNEQFF
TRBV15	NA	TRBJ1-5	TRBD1	TGTGCCACCAGCCAAAGGACAGGGAAAAATCAGCCCCAGCATTTT	CATSQRTGKNQPQHF
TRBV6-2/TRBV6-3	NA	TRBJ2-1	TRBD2	TGTGCCAGCAGTAAGTCCGGGACTAGCTACAATGAGCAGTTCTTC	CASSKSGTSYNEQFF
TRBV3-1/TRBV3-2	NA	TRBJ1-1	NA	TGTGCCAGCAGCCAAGACAGGGTTTCGGCTTTCTTT	CASSQDRVSAFF
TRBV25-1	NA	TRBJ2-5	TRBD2	TGTGCCAGCAGTCCCCGACTAGCGGGGCCTTACCAAGAGACCCAGTACTTC	CASSPRLAGPYQETQYF
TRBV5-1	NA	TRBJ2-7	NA	TGCGCCAGCAGCTTGGGAGGTCTCCCCTCCTACGAGCAGTACTTC	CASSLGGLPSYEQYF
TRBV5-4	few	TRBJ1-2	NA	TGTGCCAGCAGCTTACGGGGTGAAATCTATGGCTACACCTTC	CASSLRGEIYGYTF
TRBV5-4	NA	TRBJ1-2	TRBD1	TGTGCCAGCAGCAGGGACAGGGTCGATGGCTACACCTTC	CASSRDRVDGYTF
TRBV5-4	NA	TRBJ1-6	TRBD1	TGTGCCAGCAGCCCCCGACAGGGACCTTCACCCCTCCACTTT	CASSPRQGPSPLHF
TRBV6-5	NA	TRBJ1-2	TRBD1	TGTGCCAGCACCCCGGGACAGGGGGCGGGGTATGGCTACACCTTC	CASTPGQGAGYGYTF
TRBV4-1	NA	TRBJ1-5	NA	TGCGCCAGCAGCCAAGGACAAATTAGCAATCAGCCCCAGCATTTT	CASSQGQISNQPQHF
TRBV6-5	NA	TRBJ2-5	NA	TGTGCCTCTAATTTCCCGTCCCCGGAGACCCAGTACTTC	CASNFPSPETQYF
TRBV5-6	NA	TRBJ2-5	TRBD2	TGTGCCAGCACCCCCGGGCGGGGGGGCGAGACCCAGTACTTC	CASTPGRGGETQYF
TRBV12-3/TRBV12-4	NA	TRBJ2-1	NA	TGTGCCAGCAGTTCGTACAATGAGCAGTTCTTC	CASSSYNEQFF
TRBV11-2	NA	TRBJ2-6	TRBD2	TGTGCCAGCAGCGGACTAGCGGGGGGTCACGGGGCCAACGTCCTGACTTTC	CASSGLAGGHGANVLTF
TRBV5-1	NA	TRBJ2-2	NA	TGCGCCAGCAGCCTACGGTCAGGACTTTTCGGCGGGGAGCTGTTTTTT	CASSLRSGLFGGELFF
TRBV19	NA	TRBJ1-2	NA	TGTGCCAGTAGCCAGGGCTTCCGGGACACCTATGGCTACACCTTC	CASSQGFRDTYGYTF
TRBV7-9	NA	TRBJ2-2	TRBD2	TGTGCCAGCAGGGGACTAGCGGTAAACACCGGGGAGCTGTTTTTT	CASRGLAVNTGELFF
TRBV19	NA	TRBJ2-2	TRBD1	TGTGCCAGTTCCCCGACAGGGGTCACCGGGGAGCTGTTTTTT	CASSPTGVTGELFF
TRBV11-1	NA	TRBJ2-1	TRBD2	TGTGCCAGCAGCTTAGCGAGCGGGGGGGCCGGCGAGCAGTTCTTC	CASSLASGGAGEQFF
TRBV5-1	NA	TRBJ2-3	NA	TGCGCCAGCAGCTTGGGTCAGGGAGGCGGCACAGATACGCAGTATTTT	CASSLGQGGGTDTQYF